This TCR beta chain derives from a study of blood T cell repertoires in COVID-19 (dated by TCRdb to about 2020). In terms of the full investigation: The collaborator samples originated in the United States, Italy and Spain and spanned the acute and convalescent phases of COVID-19. The material from the prospective study consisted of cDNA or gDNA derived from T cells, B-cell-depleted T cells, or PBMCs. Subjects who had been exposed to COVID-19, were actively infected with it, or had recovered from it provided the deeply sampled blood TCRbeta repertoires that made up the dataset. The repertoires were made available in a free public database intended to serve as a resource for research on the immune response to SARS-CoV-2. The samples were drawn from two sources: the first 160 participants of the ongoing ImmuneRACE study, and 1,254 subjects contributed by 6 global collaborators. Nearly every sample came with metadata listing a de-identified subject ID, COVID-19 status, age in years and sex. Where available, HLA class I and class II types were taken from metadata supplied by the sample provider and were not determined by assay-based typing. On the study overall, not on this receptor specifically: The quantity of clinical and demographic metadata differed by source and by participant and was supplied without curation.

With respect to this clone: What antigen it recognizes has not been identified. Base quality data are lacking; no much larger clone is found one base away.

Collaborating institutions collected whole blood in K2EDTA tubes following their own protocols. For TCRbeta analysis, collaborator samples were shipped as frozen whole blood, as isolated PBMCs, or as DNA extracted from either sample type. From the germline V gene (reference sequence), CDR1 is SGHNT and CDR2 is YYREEE. Trimmed from V: 4 bases; trimmed from J: 5 bases; junction bases lacking a gene match: 6. The CDR3 measures 14 amino acids from cysteine to phenylalanine. Kept here is only the CDR3 DNA, which spans 42 bases and is read in frame from base 1. TCRbeta CDR3 regions were amplified from genomic DNA using the immunoSEQ Assay, a bias-controlled multiplex PCR. On the authors' methods: The number of nucleated cells in each sample was estimated from the amplification of reference gene primers within the assay. To quantify the absolute abundance of each unique TCRbeta CDR3 rearrangement, sequence reads were collapsed and filtered. For each sample, productive Simpson clonality was calculated by taking the square root of Simpson's diversity index across productive rearrangements. Imported from immuneACCESS, the table was reduced by TCRdb to in-frame sequences with V and J called. These copies leave out some clones; in studies compared against another copy, an unresolved V gene accounts for under half, and the cause of the remainder is not known. V, J and clone size were drawn from that table, and D and trimming were deduced from the DNA. The sample yields over 65,000 clones; around four fifths were counted once. The ten largest account for over 15% of the sample.

The sequence is built from TRBV5-4 and TRBJ1-1, with 9 central nucleotides matching TRBD1. This sequence originates from an elderly man with active or convalescent COVID-19. Sequenced sample: peripheral blood. The encoded CDR3 is CASSIDRGYTEAFF. The base sequence is TGTGCCAGCAGCATCGACAGGGGGTATACTGAAGCTTTCTTT.